This TCR beta chain stems from a study of beta chain features in type 1 diabetes. Study-level information: All samples combined gave around 98,000,000 sorted cells for examination. Whole-study findings and limits: At VDJ recombination sites, type 1 diabetes patients had fewer insertions and more deleted nucleotides. Whether TCRB rearrangement is influenced by HLA type was left unresolved in this analysis. In all four CD4+ subsets, TCRB CDR3 length was significantly, moderately reduced in type 1 diabetes.

With regard to this clone: Its antigen is unknown.

V lost 4 bases and J lost 1; bases outside the gene matches: 8. This CDR3 is 16 amino acids long. Germline CDR1 SGHNT, CDR2 YYREEE (reference sequence). Every isolated RNA sample was fully reverse transcribed, so sequencing captured expressed TCRB transcripts. An average of around 3.5 million reads was obtained for naive, central memory and regulatory T cell samples. Sequencing used immunoSEQ multiplex PCR; TCRdb keeps in-frame clones, though not all of them. The profile shows a few hundred thousand clones, around a tenth of them singletons. The genes are TRBV5-4 and TRBJ2-3; 8 nucleotides align to TRBD2. The origin of this receptor is a man aged 25-45 years with type 1 diabetes. The sample comprised central memory CD4+ T cells from blood. The DNA for the CDR3 is TGTGCCAGCAGCCTCGAACTAGCGGAGCGCACAGATACGCAGTATTTT. Protein: CASSLELAERTDTQYF.